The rows below give T cell receptor beta chains drawn from one sample of a study of T-cell memory formation after mild COVID-19. TCRdb re-called the 5' RACE reads through MiXCR, storing one row per CDR3 protein. The sample holds under 200,000 distinct CDR3 sequences, roughly 13% seen once. The sample consisted of PBMCs or a T cell subset sorted from them (not recorded which). The receptors stem from a man aged 18 to 29 who had mild COVID-19 (a few samples of this study predate the infection). Cell type and time point are not known. CDR3s include the opening cysteine and the closing phenylalanine or tryptophan. Each record gives: D gene, J gene, clone size, V gene, CDR3 DNA, CDR3 protein. The D gene is left open where the match is weak. Size is omitted from some rows. Given values are once, few, many or a class for expanded clones.

. TRBJ1-1 many TRBV7-9 TGTGCCAGCAGCTTAGGACAGGCGGCTGAAGCTTTCTTT CASSLGQAAEAFF
. TRBJ1-1 . TRBV11-1 TGTGCCAGCAGCTCAGGAGAGACTGAAGCTTTCTTT CASSSGETEAFF
. TRBJ2-3 . TRBV11-3 TGTGCCAGCAGCTTAGGGTCGGAGGATACGCAGTATTTT CASSLGSEDTQYF
. TRBJ1-4 few TRBV5-1 TGCGCCAGCAGCCTCGGGAGGTACGGTGAAAAACTGTTTTTT CASSLGRYGEKLFF
TRBD2 TRBJ2-3 . TRBV27 TGTGCCAGCAGTTCCAAGCGGGGGGGACCCGATACGCAGTATTTT CASSSKRGGPDTQYF
. TRBJ1-5 . TRBV5-5 TGTGCCAGCAGATCACAGGATCTCGGGCCCCAGCATTTT CASRSQDLGPQHF
TRBD2 TRBJ2-3 . TRBV12-5 TGTGCTAGTGGTTTCGGACTAGCGGAGGCAGATACGCAGTATTTT CASGFGLAEADTQYF
. TRBJ2-7 . TRBV27 TGTGCCAGCAGTTTATCTGGATTTCCCTACGAGCAGTACTTC CASSLSGFPYEQYF
. TRBJ2-2 . TRBV5-1 TGCGCCAGCAGCCCCGGAGGACGGGCGAACGCCGGGGAGCTGTTTTTT CASSPGGRANAGELFF
. TRBJ2-1 few TRBV4-3 TGCGCCAGCAGCCAAGGGGGGGGGCCGATCTTC CASSQGGGPIF
. TRBJ2-7 few TRBV3-1 TGTGCCAGCAGCCAAGGTCGGCGGGCCTACGAGCAGTACTTC CASSQGRRAYEQYF
. TRBJ1-6 . TRBV10-3 TGTGCCATCAGTGACTCAACAGGGTCAGGCTCACCCCTCCACTTT CAISDSTGSGSPLHF
TRBD1 TRBJ2-1 . TRBV18 TGTGCCAGCTCACCAAGCTCCGGGACAGAAATTTACAATGAGCAGTTCTTC CASSPSSGTEIYNEQFF
. TRBJ2-2 . TRBV20-1 TGCAGTGCTCCCAGGGGATCGGGGGAGCTGTTTTTT CSAPRGSGELFF